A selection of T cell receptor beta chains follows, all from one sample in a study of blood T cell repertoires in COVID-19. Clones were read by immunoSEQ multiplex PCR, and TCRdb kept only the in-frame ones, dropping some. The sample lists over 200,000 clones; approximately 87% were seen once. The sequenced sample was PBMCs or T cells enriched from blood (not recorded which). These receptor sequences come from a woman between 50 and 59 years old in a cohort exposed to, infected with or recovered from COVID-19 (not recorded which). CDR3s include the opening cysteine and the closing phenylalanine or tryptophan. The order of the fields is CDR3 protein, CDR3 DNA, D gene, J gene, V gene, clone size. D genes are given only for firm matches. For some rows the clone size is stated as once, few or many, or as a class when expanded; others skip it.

CDR3aa: CASSQDRGNTEAFF; CDR3nt: TGCGCCAGCAGCCAAGATCGGGGGAACACTGAAGCTTTCTTT; d_gene: NA; j_gene: TRBJ1-1; v_gene: TRBV4-3; abundance: NA
CDR3aa: CASSPRQGMREKLFF; CDR3nt: TGTGCCAGCAGCCCCCGACAGGGGATGCGTGAAAAACTGTTTTTT; d_gene: TRBD1; j_gene: TRBJ1-4; v_gene: TRBV7-2; abundance: NA
CDR3aa: CASSPSSGGKNEQFF; CDR3nt: TGCGCCAGCAGCCCCAGTAGCGGGGGTAAAAATGAGCAGTTCTTC; d_gene: TRBD2; j_gene: TRBJ2-1; v_gene: TRBV4-1; abundance: NA
CDR3aa: CSVAVFWAGGTGELFF; CDR3nt: TGCAGCGTTGCGGTGTTCTGGGCAGGAGGGACCGGGGAGCTGTTTTTT; d_gene: NA; j_gene: TRBJ2-2; v_gene: TRBV29-1; abundance: NA
CDR3aa: CASRPDRVSEAFF; CDR3nt: TGTGCCAGCAGACCCGACAGGGTGTCTGAAGCTTTCTTT; d_gene: TRBD1; j_gene: TRBJ1-1; v_gene: TRBV12-3/TRBV12-4; abundance: NA
CDR3aa: CASSYLSGEGEKLFF; CDR3nt: TGTGCCAGCAGTTACCTTTCCGGGGAGGGAGAAAAACTGTTTTTT; d_gene: NA; j_gene: TRBJ1-4; v_gene: TRBV6-6; abundance: NA
CDR3aa: CASSLDLGGGGNTIYF; CDR3nt: TGCGCCAGCAGCTTGGATTTAGGGGGCGGTGGAAACACCATATATTTT; d_gene: TRBD1; j_gene: TRBJ1-3; v_gene: TRBV5-1; abundance: NA
CDR3aa: CASSVGRGSPLHF; CDR3nt: TGTGCCAGCAGCGTCGGAAGAGGTTCACCCCTCCACTTT; d_gene: NA; j_gene: TRBJ1-6; v_gene: TRBV9; abundance: NA
CDR3aa: CASSPRQGIYGYTF; CDR3nt: TGTGCCAGCAGCCCTAGACAGGGGATCTATGGCTACACCTTC; d_gene: TRBD1; j_gene: TRBJ1-2; v_gene: TRBV7-6; abundance: NA
CDR3aa: CASSLAWGPGETQYF; CDR3nt: TGTGCCAGCAGCTTAGCGTGGGGGCCGGGAGAGACCCAGTACTTC; d_gene: NA; j_gene: TRBJ2-5; v_gene: TRBV7-2; abundance: NA
CDR3aa: CASSQQGHANYGYTF; CDR3nt: TGCGCCAGCAGCCAACAGGGGCACGCTAACTATGGCTACACCTTC; d_gene: NA; j_gene: TRBJ1-2; v_gene: TRBV4-1; abundance: NA
CDR3aa: CASSQSRQETQYF; CDR3nt: TGTGCCAGCAGCCAGTCCCGGCAAGAGACCCAGTACTTC; d_gene: NA; j_gene: TRBJ2-5; v_gene: TRBV3-1/TRBV3-2; abundance: NA
CDR3aa: CSASRQGEAFF; CDR3nt: TGCAGTGCTAGCCGACAGGGTGAAGCTTTCTTT; d_gene: TRBD1; j_gene: TRBJ1-1; v_gene: TRBV20-1; abundance: once
CDR3aa: CASKDRGRSGYTF; CDR3nt: TGTGCCAGCAAGGACAGGGGGCGAAGTGGCTACACCTTC; d_gene: TRBD1; j_gene: TRBJ1-2; v_gene: TRBV6-6; abundance: NA